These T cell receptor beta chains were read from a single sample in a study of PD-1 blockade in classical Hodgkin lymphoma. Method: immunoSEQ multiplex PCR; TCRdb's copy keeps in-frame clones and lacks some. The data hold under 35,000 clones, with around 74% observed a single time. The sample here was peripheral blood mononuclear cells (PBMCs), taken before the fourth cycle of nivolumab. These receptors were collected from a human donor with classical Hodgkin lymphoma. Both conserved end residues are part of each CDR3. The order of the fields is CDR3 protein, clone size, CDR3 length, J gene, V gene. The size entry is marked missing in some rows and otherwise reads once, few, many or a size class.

CASSPISTGELFF NA 13 TRBJ2-2 TRBV4-3
CASSELGTGPTYEQYF NA 16 TRBJ2-7 TRBV2
CASSRGDSFYGYTF NA 14 TRBJ1-2 TRBV5-6
CASSLRVGGYTF NA 12 TRBJ1-2 TRBV28
CAWQQGASNTGELFF NA 15 TRBJ2-2 TRBV30
CASSLGLLWMGGYTF NA 15 TRBJ1-2 TRBV27
CAWSTKGGTTNEKLFF once 16 TRBJ1-4 TRBV30
CASSPAGTRNTDTQYF NA 16 TRBJ2-3 TRBV19
CAISAYTGNGYTF NA 13 TRBJ1-2 TRBV10-3
CASSLLAGATDTQYF NA 15 TRBJ2-3 TRBV7-2
CASSPRPSGRGGLTDTQYF NA 19 TRBJ2-3 TRBV9
CSVAPGQGAEQYF NA 13 TRBJ2-7 TRBV29-1
CASSLRWGTEAFF NA 13 TRBJ1-1 TRBV6-1
CASSHLGAGEALFF few 14 TRBJ1-4 TRBV4-3
CASSYSQGGSPLHF NA 14 TRBJ1-6 TRBV6-5
CASSLGLGVSPLHF few 14 TRBJ1-6 TRBV13
CAWSAKNYGYTF NA 12 TRBJ1-2 TRBV30
CASSEQQGSTDTQYF NA 15 TRBJ2-3 TRBV6-1
CASSNQDVFEQYF medium-sized 13 TRBJ2-7 TRBV7-9
CASMGDLNQPQHF NA 13 TRBJ1-5 TRBV5-5
CASSLYSSYNEQFF NA 14 TRBJ2-1 TRBV27
CASSFKGGPGQPQHF NA 15 TRBJ1-5 TRBV5-6
CASSLAQGFSYEQYF once 15 TRBJ2-7 TRBV7-6
CASSVGAAKETQYF NA 14 TRBJ2-5 TRBV9
CASTTDRAYEQYF NA 13 TRBJ2-7 TRBV28
CAWSDAGGQPQHF NA 13 TRBJ1-5 TRBV30
CASSTYRGRNEQFF NA 14 TRBJ2-1 TRBV7-9
CASTGGSDQPQHF NA 13 TRBJ1-5 TRBV2
CASSRLAGGVRIYEQYF NA 17 TRBJ2-7 TRBV21-1
CASSLTGTGGNTQYF NA 15 TRBJ2-3 TRBV5-1
CASSVDMSSNQPQHF NA 15 TRBJ1-5 TRBV9
CASNPGQGADTQYF NA 14 TRBJ2-3 TRBV9
CASSRFYRGPNEKLFF NA 16 TRBJ1-4 TRBV2
CASSGLGNFYNEQFF NA 15 TRBJ2-1 TRBV9
CASSSAPRGDEKLFF NA 15 TRBJ1-4 TRBV27
CASSLPEWEFYGYTF NA 15 TRBJ1-2 TRBV7-9
CASRVQGTNTEAFF NA 14 TRBJ1-1 TRBV19
CASSFPGQGYTDTQYF few 16 TRBJ2-3 TRBV7-9
CASSVGTSGSQGEQFF once 16 TRBJ2-1 TRBV9
CASSAYSGGAEAFF NA 14 TRBJ1-1 TRBV9
CSVEDAGAVTDTQYF few 15 TRBJ2-3 TRBV29-1
CASSRDRESSGANVLTF NA 17 TRBJ2-6 TRBV21-1
CASSRQGSYEQYF medium-sized 13 TRBJ2-7 TRBV11-2
CSAEALAGGETQYF NA 14 TRBJ2-5 TRBV29-1
CASSQDLGREAFF NA 13 TRBJ1-1 TRBV4-3
CSVEVFEGTNYGYTF few 15 TRBJ1-2 TRBV29-1
CASSPRQIANYGYTF few 15 TRBJ1-2 TRBV5-4
CASSPLRVGTEAFF NA 14 TRBJ1-1 TRBV5-6
CASSITGTANTEAFF NA 15 TRBJ1-1 TRBV19
CASSRGLAGDLDTQYF NA 16 TRBJ2-3 TRBV18
CASSSGPEFYEQYF NA 14 TRBJ2-7 TRBV6-5
CASSSSGRVAFF NA 12 TRBJ1-1 TRBV9
CASGLAAGGGSGEQFF NA 16 TRBJ2-1 TRBV12-5
CASSNLGQGKAFF NA 13 TRBJ1-1 TRBV28
CASSLSRANTEAFF few 14 TRBJ1-1 TRBV4-1
CASSLDRGRATRELFF NA 16 TRBJ2-2 TRBV7-2
CASSQTGQGRSAFGEQFF NA 18 TRBJ2-1 TRBV14